This T cell receptor beta chain was retrieved from a study of blood T cells in healthy people across ages. Per sample, no less than 5 micrograms of total RNA were extracted. The CDR3 is 16 residues long. Findings and caveats of the study: Naive T cell percentage by flow cytometry tracked strongly with beta diversity. With donor CMV status unknown, expanded clonotype changes were possibly confounded.

Using a J-beta primer mix together with a sample-barcoded 5' primer, a second PCR was run for roughly 6 to 12 cycles. Researchers report that a template-switch adaptor with 12 random nucleotides tagged each cDNA molecule. One entry per CDR3 protein, called by TCRdb with MiXCR from the 5' RACE reads. The sample contains 350,000 to 450,000 distinct CDR3 sequences, approximately 52% of which appear only once. With respect to this clonotype: As yet, its antigen is unknown.

The sample comprised blood. The genes are TRBV21-1 and TRBJ2-1; the DNA was not compared with TRBD1, the D call given in the table. TRBV21-1 has pseudogene status. The TCR was taken from a man aged 60 to 69 in good health. CDR3 region: CASSKGRDNSYNEQFF. The CDR3 nucleotides read TGTGCCAGCAGCAAAGGAAGGGACAACAGCTACAATGAGCAGTTCTTC.